The 22 T cell receptor beta chains listed next were all sequenced from one sample in a study of blood T cell repertoires in COVID-19. Method: immunoSEQ multiplex PCR; TCRdb's copy keeps in-frame clones and lacks some. Of tens of thousands of clones listed, approximately 90% are singletons. Sequencing was performed on peripheral blood. Receptors were obtained from a man of 80 years or more with acute or convalescent COVID-19.

The CDR3 is CASSLVNNYGYTF. Here the CDR3 DNA reads TGTGCCAGCAGCTTAGTTAATAACTATGGCTACACCTTC. The chain couples TRBV7-8 to TRBJ1-2, with no clear D. The CDR3 covers 13 residues. Germline V gene lookup returns CDR1 SGHVS and CDR2 FQNEAQ. V was trimmed by 1 base and J by 1 base, leaving 4 bases between them.

The rearrangement joins TRBV29-1 to TRBJ1-5; TRBD1 matches at 7 bases. The CDR3 totals 13 residues. In germline, CDR1 is SQVTM, CDR2 ANQGSEA. V was pared by 6 bases and J by 3 bases, with 5 bases of the junction left unmatched. CDR3 sequence (DNA): TGCAGCGTAGGGGACAGCTACAATCAGCCCCAGCATTTT. It is translated as CSVGDSYNQPQHF.

The genes are TRBV29-1 and TRBJ2-7, with D uncertain. V lost 1 base and J 4 bases, leaving 8 bases between the germline ends. Per germline, CDR1 SQVTM and CDR2 ANQGSEA. The CDR3 is 12 residues long. CDR3 sequence: CSVEVTAYEQYF. The CDR3 DNA follows: TGCAGCGTTGAAGTCACAGCTTACGAGCAGTACTTC.

The V gene is TRBV10-3, the J gene TRBJ2-7; 10 bases align to TRBD1. The CDR3 is 14 amino acids. Germline assignment: CDR1 ENHRY and CDR2 SYGVKD. Trimming cost V 10 bases and J 4 bases; bases outside gene matches: 10. As DNA, the CDR3 is TGTGCCACTAAAGGGGGGACAGGGGTTTACGAGCAGTACTTC. The encoded protein is CATKGGTGVYEQYF.

The chain has TRBV7-9 and TRBJ2-2; D not resolved. Per the germline V gene, CDR1 is SEHNR and CDR2 is FQNEAQ (reference sequence). V was cut by 3 bases and J by 0 bases, with 8 bases left in between. CDR3 length equals 15 residues. The CDR3 is CASSLYRANTGELFF. The CDR3 DNA is TGTGCCAGCAGCTTGTACAGAGCGAACACCGGGGAGCTGTTTTTT.

V and J are TRBV28 and TRBJ2-3; 9 nucleotides align to TRBD1. The CDR3 extends over 16 amino acids. V gave up 2 bases and J gave up 0 bases; unmatched junction bases: 3. The germline CDR1 and CDR2 sequences are MDHEN and SYDVKM. The CDR3 sequence: CASSLTGTGSTDTQYF. The CDR3 DNA sequence: TGTGCCAGCAGTTTAACCGGGACAGGGAGCACAGATACGCAGTATTTT. The complete variable domain, with remaining parts taken from reference TRBV28 and TRBJ2-3, reads DVKVTQSSRYLVKRTGEKVFLECVQDMDHENMFWYRQDPGLGLRLIYFSYDVKMKEKGDIPEGYSVSREKKERFSLILESASTNQTSMYLCASSLTGTGSTDTQYFGPGTRLTVL.

This chain uses TRBV12-3 or TRBV12-4 with TRBJ1-3; D unclear. The ends were cut back, 6 bases at V and 4 bases at J, with 4 bases in the middle. The CDR3 loop spans 11 amino acids. CDR3 protein: CASSTGNTIYF. CDR3 nucleotide sequence: TGTGCCAGCAGCACAGGAAACACCATATATTTT.

This clone was seen a single time. V is TRBV19 and J is TRBJ1-5; D possibly corresponds to TRBD1 (6 bases). This CDR3 is 14 amino acids long. Trimming pared 3 bases from V and 5 bases from J, leaving 11 bases between. The germline CDR1 and CDR2 sequences are LNHDA and SQIVND (reference sequence). This CDR3 is CASSILQGDQPQHF. CDR3 DNA: TGTGCCAGTAGTATTCTACAGGGCGATCAGCCCCAGCATTTT. Full variable domain (outside the CDR3, taken from reference TRBV19 and TRBJ1-5): DGGITQSPKYLFRKEGQNVTLSCEQNLNHDAMYWYRQDPGQGLRLIYYSQIVNDFQKGDIAEGYSVSREKKESFPLTVTSAQKNPTAFYLCASSILQGDQPQHFGDGTRLSIL.

This clone was recorded once. The V and J genes are TRBV27 and TRBJ1-5; no definite D call. The germline gives CDR1 MNHEY, CDR2 SMNVEV (reference sequence). The CDR3 has 13 residues. Trimming removed 3 bases from V and 4 bases from J, with 7 bases in between. The CDR3 loop is CASSLRENQPQHF. CDR3 coding DNA: TGTGCCAGCAGTTTGAGGGAAAATCAGCCCCAGCATTTT.

This clone was found once. The J gene is TRBJ1-4, the V gene TRBV30, with unresolved D. V lost 0 bases to trimming and J lost 4 bases, with 9 bases between them. CDR3 length: 14 residues. Germline V gene lookup returns CDR1 GTSNPN and CDR2 SVGIG (reference sequence). In DNA form, the CDR3 reads TGTGCCTGGAGTGTAGCGAGGTTTAATGAAAAACTGTTTTTT. Protein product: CAWSVARFNEKLFF.

This clone is classed as medium-sized. This chain joins TRBV7-8 and TRBJ1-6, with D maybe TRBD1 (6 bases). CDR3 length: 19 residues. CDR1 SGHVS and CDR2 FQNEAQ come from the germline V gene. Deletions cut 1 base from V and 0 bases from J, with 16 bases between. This CDR3 is CASSLDYRDRSSYNSPLHF. For the CDR3, the DNA is TGTGCCAGCAGCTTAGACTACAGGGACCGCAGCTCCTATAATTCACCCCTCCACTTT.

This chain connects TRBV15 to TRBJ2-2, with D maybe TRBD2 (5 bases). This CDR3 spans 13 amino acids. The germline V gene encodes CDR1 LNHNV and CDR2 YYDKDF (reference sequence). The V end lost 5 bases, the J end lost 5 bases, and 9 bases lay between the germline ends. The CDR3 loop reads CATSEGPTGELFF. The CDR3 nucleotides are TGTGCCACCAGCGAGGGTCCTACCGGGGAGCTGTTTTTT.

This clone showed up just once. The chain recombines TRBV25-1 with TRBJ2-4, with 8 bases fitting TRBD1. This CDR3 is 16 amino acids long. The ends lost 3 bases at V and 2 bases at J; junction bases unmatched: 6. Germline V CDR1 and CDR2: MGHDK, SYGVNS. CDR3 sequence reads: CASSEPGGSTKNIQYF. CDR3 DNA sequence: TGTGCCAGCAGTGAGCCAGGGGGCAGTACCAAAAACATTCAGTACTTC.

The rearrangement uses TRBV7-8 and TRBJ1-3, with D uncertain. CDR1 and CDR2 (germline): SGHVS, FQNEAQ. V shed 4 bases and J shed 5 bases, with 9 bases lying between them. This CDR3 has 13 amino acids. The CDR3 spells CASSSRGRNTIYF. The CDR3, as DNA: TGTGCCAGCAGCTCCCGAGGGCGAAACACCATATATTTT.

The chain employs TRBV3-1 (or the pseudogene TRBV3-2) and TRBJ1-1; a possible D gene is TRBD1 (5 bases). CDR1 and CDR2 from the germline V gene are LGHDT and YNNKEL (reference sequence). V dropped 0 bases and J dropped 4 bases, with 12 bases sitting between them. This CDR3 has 15 amino acids. In DNA form, the CDR3 reads TGTGCCAGCAGCCAAGAGGGTGTCAGGGCCACTGAAGCTTTCTTT. This encodes CASSQEGVRATEAFF.

The V gene is TRBV5-6, the J gene TRBJ2-5; the D gene is possibly TRBD2 (7 bases). V lost 0 bases and J lost 5, with 14 bases in between. Germline-derived CDR1 and CDR2 are SGHDT and YYEEEE. CDR3 length equals 15 residues. CDR3 DNA sequence: TGTGCCAGCAGCTTGGCCTTGGCGGGGGCGGAGACCCAGTACTTC. It yields the protein CASSLALAGAETQYF.

In DNA, the CDR3 is TGTGCCAGCAGTGAAGCCTCACATTACACGGGCTACACCTTC. Protein product: CASSEASHYTGYTF. The chain is built from TRBV25-1 and TRBJ1-2, with D hard to call. Germline V gene sequence: CDR1 MGHDK, CDR2 SYGVNS. There are 14 residues in the CDR3. With 2 bases removed from V and 8 bases from J, the gap between germline ends came to 15 bases.

In DNA, the CDR3 is TGTGCCAGCAGCCAACCTAGCGGGGGTGTGGGTGAGCAGTTCTTC. This translates into CASSQPSGGVGEQFF. The rearrangement links TRBV7-9 to TRBJ2-1, with 10 nucleotides matching TRBD2. Germline assignment: CDR1 SEHNR and CDR2 FQNEAQ (reference sequence). The V and J ends lost 5 bases and 9 bases, in that order; junction bases with no gene match: 10. This CDR3 comprises 15 residues.

The chain couples TRBV11-3 to TRBJ2-3, with 8 positions matching TRBD2. The CDR3 length is 15 residues. V shed 3 bases and J 6 bases; nucleotides not matched to a gene: 8. Germline values: CDR1 SGHNT, CDR2 YENEEA. The chain's CDR3 is CASSLGGLAVDTQYF. The DNA of the CDR3 is TGTGCCAGCAGCTTGGGAGGACTAGCAGTCGATACGCAGTATTTT.

This clone has a single count. The gene calls are TRBV7-9 and TRBJ2-3; TRBD2 matches 11 bases. This CDR3 spans 18 amino acids. The V gene end was trimmed by 1 base and the J gene end by 4 bases; junction bases not matched to a gene: 10. The germline V gene has CDR1 SEHNR and CDR2 FQNEAQ (reference sequence). The chain's CDR3 is CASSLGGLAGGKADTQYF. The CDR3, as DNA: TGTGCCAGCAGCTTAGGTGGGCTAGCGGGGGGAAAAGCAGATACGCAGTATTTT.

CDR3 loop: CAISESRGSSYEQYF. The CDR3 DNA follows: TGTGCCATCAGTGAGTCGCGGGGGAGCTCCTACGAGCAGTACTTC. The chain couples TRBV10-3 to TRBJ2-7, with 7 nucleotides matching TRBD2. The germline gives CDR1 ENHRY, CDR2 SYGVKD. With V trimmed by 0 bases and J by 0 bases, 2 bases remained unmatched. The CDR3 runs 15 residues.

The J gene is TRBJ1-2, the V gene TRBV10-3; weak D call: TRBD1 (6 bases). From germline, CDR1 is ENHRY and CDR2 SYGVKD. This CDR3 comprises 14 residues. V lost 7 bases and J lost 7, with 19 bases in between. The CDR3 DNA reads TGTGCCATCACTCAGGGAACAGGGAGGGGTGGCTACACCTTC. Translation gives CAITQGTGRGGYTF.